The 23 T cell receptor beta chains below all came from one sample that was sequenced in a study of blood T cell repertoires in COVID-19. Clones were sequenced by immunoSEQ multiplex PCR, and TCRdb holds only the in-frame ones, with some missing. The sample lists over 120,000 clones, around 81% occurring once. The sequencing sample was made of peripheral blood. The receptors stem from a human donor in a cohort sampled during active COVID-19.

The genes are TRBV28 and TRBJ1-1; weak D call: TRBD1 (6 bases). V lost 3 bases to trimming and J lost 4 bases, with 12 bases between them. There are 14 residues in the CDR3. Germline values: CDR1 MDHEN, CDR2 SYDVKM. For the CDR3, the DNA is TGTGCCAGCAGTTTCGGGAGGGGGAGCACTGAAGCTTTCTTT. Protein: CASSFGRGSTEAFF.

This chain connects TRBV18 to TRBJ2-5; tentative D call: TRBD1 (5 bases). The CDR3 contains 14 residues. The germline V gene encodes CDR1 KGHSH and CDR2 LQKENI. With 3 bases removed from V and 3 bases from J, the gap between germline ends came to 11 bases. CDR3 protein: CASSPTTVKETQYF. In nucleotides, the CDR3 is TGTGCCAGCTCACCTACGACAGTAAAAGAGACCCAGTACTTC.

J is TRBJ2-3 and V is TRBV19; TRBD2 matches 8 bases. CDR1 is LNHDA and CDR2 is SQIVND in the germline V gene (reference sequence). The CDR3 sequence is 15 residues long. Unmatched junction bases numbered 7, after V lost 2 bases and J lost 6 bases. CDR3 protein: CASSIRGSGMDTQYF. In DNA form, the CDR3 reads TGTGCCAGTAGTATACGGGGTAGCGGGATGGATACGCAGTATTTT.

The chain links TRBV6-2 or TRBV6-3 to TRBJ2-1, with 7 positions matching TRBD2. The CDR3 consists of 18 residues. With V trimmed by 6 bases and J by 0 bases, 14 bases remained unmatched. The germline V gene encodes CDR1 MNHEY and CDR2 SVGEGT. CDR3 loop: CASSQRLAQKSSYNEQFF. CDR3 DNA: TGTGCCAGCAGCCAGAGACTAGCCCAGAAGAGCTCCTACAATGAGCAGTTCTTC.

V and J are TRBV7-6 and TRBJ2-7; D gene uncertain. Germline CDR1 is SGHVS and CDR2 is FNYEAQ. The CDR3 runs to 12 residues. Trimming took off 10 bases at V and 0 bases at J, with 10 bases between the two ends. The CDR3 region is CAKHRNSYEQYF. The DNA of the CDR3 is TGTGCCAAACACAGAAACTCCTACGAGCAGTACTTC.

This clone was counted a single time. J is TRBJ2-3 and V is TRBV9, with 7 nucleotides matching TRBD2. Germline CDR1 and CDR2: SGDLS and YYNGEE. The CDR3 loop spans 18 amino acids. J was trimmed by 0 bases and V by 0 bases; bases with no gene match: 10. The chain's CDR3 is CASSVGSGGGLSTDTQYF. As DNA, the CDR3 is TGTGCCAGCAGCGTAGGGAGCGGCGGGGGACTTAGCACAGATACGCAGTATTTT.

The CDR3 sequence: CASSDIVAGLFYEQYF. The DNA for the CDR3 is TGTGCCAGCAGTGACATAGTCGCGGGTTTATTCTACGAGCAGTACTTC. The V gene is TRBV6-4, the J gene TRBJ2-7; perhaps TRBD2 as D (5 bases). The CDR3 runs 16 residues. Per the germline V gene, CDR1 is MRHNA and CDR2 is SNTAGT. V lost 2 bases and J lost 3, with 17 bases in between.

This sequence joins TRBV7-2 and TRBJ2-3, with a possible D match to TRBD2 (6 bases). CDR1 SGHTA and CDR2 FQGNSA come from the germline V gene. V was clipped by 3 bases and J by 3 bases, with 13 bases between them. The CDR3 sequence is 15 residues long. Here the CDR3 reads CASSFRLGQTDTQYF. The CDR3 nucleotides read TGTGCCAGCAGCTTCCGACTAGGACAAACAGATACGCAGTATTTT.

This clone has a handful of counts. The J gene is TRBJ2-5, the V gene TRBV7-8; D uncertain. CDR3 length: 15 amino acids. Trimming removed 1 base from V and 2 bases from J, with 11 bases in between. Germline V CDR1 and CDR2: SGHVS, FQNEAQ. The CDR3 DNA follows: TGTGCCAGCAGCTTAGTTGGAGAGTATCAAGAGACCCAGTACTTC. Protein sequence: CASSLVGEYQETQYF. The full variable domain, in which reference TRBV7-8 and TRBJ2-5 provide the parts outside the CDR3, is GAGVSQSPRYKVAKRGQDVALRCDPISGHVSLFWYQQALGQGPEFLTYFQNEAQLDKSGLPSDRFFAERPEGSVSTLKIQRTQQEDSAVYLCASSLVGEYQETQYFGPGTRLLVL.

This clone was detected ten times or more. Here the CDR3 reads CASSPRADRTGVRHEQYF. CDR3 nucleotides: TGTGCCAGCAGCCCAAGGGCAGATCGGACAGGGGTAAGGCACGAGCAGTACTTC. This rearrangement joins TRBV3-1 (or the pseudogene TRBV3-2) to TRBJ2-7, with 9 bases aligning to TRBD1. Trimming at V came to 4 bases and at J to 5 bases, leaving 18 bases not matched to a gene. Germline V CDR1 and CDR2: LGHDT, YNNKEL (reference sequence). The CDR3 spans 18 residues.

The chain employs TRBV14 and TRBJ1-4; maybe TRBD1 (6 bases). From germline, CDR1 is SGHDN and CDR2 FVKESK. V gave up 1 base and J gave up 8 bases, with 20 bases separating them. There are 17 residues in the CDR3. The chain's CDR3 is CASSQVPDQGRFEKLFF. CDR3 sequence (DNA): TGTGCCAGCAGCCAAGTTCCAGATCAGGGGAGATTCGAAAAACTGTTTTTT. The full variable domain, rest sourced from reference TRBV14 and TRBJ1-4, is EAGVTQFPSHSVIEKGQTVTLRCDPISGHDNLYWYRRVMGKEIKFLLHFVKESKQDESGMPNNRFLAERTGGTYSTLKVQPAELEDSGVYFCASSQVPDQGRFEKLFFGSGTQLSVL.

The chain has TRBV28 and TRBJ1-3; 8 bases agree with TRBD1. Germline V gene lookup returns CDR1 MDHEN and CDR2 SYDVKM. The CDR3 length is 14 residues. With 5 bases clipped from V and 8 bases from J, the junction kept 8 bases outside the gene matches. The CDR3 DNA is TGTGCCAGCAGTCCTCCGGGACAGGTTGACACCATATATTTT. It is translated as CASSPPGQVDTIYF.

V gene TRBV24-1 combines with J gene TRBJ2-6; D unclear. The CDR3 has 14 residues. Trimming pared 6 bases from V and 0 bases from J, leaving 5 bases between. Germline V gene data show CDR1 as KGHDR and CDR2 as SFDVKD. The CDR3 DNA reads as TGTGCCACCAGTCAACACTCTGGGGCCAACGTCCTGACTTTC. Residues: CATSQHSGANVLTF.

This chain links TRBV15 with TRBJ2-5, with D possibly matching TRBD1 (6 bases). CDR1 and CDR2 from the germline V gene are LNHNV and YYDKDF (reference sequence). V lost 3 bases and J lost 3, with 8 bases in between. The CDR3 consists of 13 residues. The CDR3 reads CATSRQGKETQYF. The DNA of the CDR3 is TGTGCCACCAGCAGGCAGGGGAAAGAGACCCAGTACTTC.

The chain links TRBV6-2 or TRBV6-3 to TRBJ1-1, with a tentative D call TRBD1 (6 bases). This CDR3 region has 15 residues. Trimming took off 3 bases at V and 3 bases at J, with 14 bases between the two ends. Germline CDR1 and CDR2: MNHEY and SVGEGT. CDR3 coding DNA: TGTGCCAGCAGTTATAAGAAGGCAGGGGACACTGAAGCTTTCTTT. Amino acid sequence: CASSYKKAGDTEAFF.

The chain employs TRBV6-5 and TRBJ2-7, with TRBD1 matching over 7 bases. V lost 6 bases and J lost 3; bases outside the gene matches: 11. There are 15 residues in the CDR3. Germline V CDR1 and CDR2: MNHEY, SVGAGI. CDR3 loop: CASRTQGQSYYEQYF. The CDR3, as DNA: TGTGCCAGCAGAACACAGGGGCAGAGCTACTACGAGCAGTACTTC.

V gene TRBV6-1 combines with J gene TRBJ2-7; perhaps TRBD1 as D (5 bases). Germline-derived CDR1 and CDR2 are MNHNS and SASEGT. The CDR3 has 14 residues. Trimming removed 3 bases from V and 2 bases from J, with 11 bases in between. The CDR3 nucleotides are TGTGCCAGCAGTGATGCAGGGTCAACCTACGAGCAGTACTTC. Translating it yields CASSDAGSTYEQYF.

The chain joins TRBV5-1 to TRBJ2-3; D unclear. From germline, CDR1 is SGHRS and CDR2 YFSETQ. CDR3 length equals 15 residues. V was trimmed by 4 bases and J by 1 base, leaving 13 bases between them. This chain's CDR3 is CASSPGPLGTDTQYF. The CDR3 nucleotides are TGCGCCAGCAGCCCCGGCCCCCTAGGCACAGATACGCAGTATTTT.

The chain links TRBV28 to TRBJ2-7, with 8 bases fitting TRBD1. From germline, CDR1 is MDHEN and CDR2 SYDVKM. The CDR3 length is 15 residues. With V trimmed by 7 bases and J by 3 bases, 11 bases remained unmatched. This chain's CDR3 is CASMAMAGGGYEQYF. The CDR3 nucleotides are TGTGCCAGCATGGCGATGGCAGGGGGCGGCTACGAGCAGTACTTC.

This chain uses TRBV7-3 with TRBJ2-7; 11 nucleotides agree with TRBD1. The V gene's germline CDR1 is SGHTA and CDR2 FQGTGA. This CDR3 has 15 amino acids. V lost 1 base, J lost 5 bases, and 4 bases stayed unmatched. This CDR3 is CASSLMGTGGHEQYF. In DNA form, the CDR3 reads TGTGCCAGCAGCTTAATGGGGACAGGGGGACACGAGCAGTACTTC.

The DNA for the CDR3 is TGTGCCACCAGCATCACAATGACAGGGTTGGATGGCTACACCTTC. Its protein product is CATSITMTGLDGYTF. This chain connects TRBV15 to TRBJ1-2, with 7 bases aligning to TRBD1. The germline V gene encodes CDR1 LNHNV and CDR2 YYDKDF (reference sequence). The junction had 11 bases not matched to a gene; V was cut back by 4 bases and J by 6 bases. The CDR3 contains 15 residues.

The chain has TRBV6-2 or TRBV6-3 and TRBJ1-6, with D possibly being TRBD1 (5 bases). V was trimmed by 2 bases and J by 0 bases, leaving 8 bases between them. CDR3 length: 16 amino acids. The germline CDR1 and CDR2 sequences are MNHEY and SVGEGT. CDR3 coding DNA: TGTGCCAGCAGTTACGGGGCCAGCTCCTATAATTCACCCCTCCACTTT. Amino acid sequence: CASSYGASSYNSPLHF.

The J gene is TRBJ2-7, the V gene TRBV28, with 8 bases identical to TRBD1. Unmatched junction bases numbered 12, after V lost 8 bases and J lost 3 bases. The CDR3 loop spans 15 amino acids. Germline V gives CDR1 MDHEN, CDR2 SYDVKM. The chain's CDR3 is CASAFPETGDYEQYF. Written as DNA, the CDR3 is TGTGCCAGCGCCTTTCCAGAGACAGGGGACTACGAGCAGTACTTC.